This T cell receptor beta chain was observed in a study of vaccination effects on CD4 cells after COVID-19. CD4+ T cell isolation took place after approximately 11 days of culture. On both days 3 and 7, half of the culture medium was replaced with IL-2 medium. Remarks on this clone: Its antigen remains unknown.

CDR1 is LNHDA, CDR2 SQIVND, per germline (reference sequence). The CDR3 is made up of 15 amino acids. The method was immunoSEQ multiplex PCR; TCRdb's version includes in-frame clones alone and lacks a portion of them. The table lists about 70,000 clones, 77% of them singletons. Study conclusions and caveats: Marked clonal contraction was seen late after vaccination (in both infection- and vaccine-induced clones).

The V gene is TRBV19, the J gene TRBJ2-2; tentative D call: TRBD2 (8 bases). The origin of this receptor is a human donor who received a COVID-19 vaccine. This sample comprised CD4+ T cells from PBMCs cultured without peptide, obtained before COVID-19 vaccination. Here the CDR3 reads CASREGAVNTGELFF. CDR3 nucleotides: TGTGCGAGTCGGGAGGGGGCTGTAAACACCGGGGAGCTGTTTTTT.